Included here is one T cell receptor (beta chain) sequence, with context. Its antigen is unknown. The primer mix had 60 Vbeta and 13 Jbeta primers. Sequencing used immunoSEQ multiplex PCR; TCRdb keeps in-frame clones, though not all of them. Altogether some 200,000 clones are present, 81% being singletons, with the ten largest covering 3.8%. As for the donors, each was a healthy bone marrow donor. The data were obtained in a study of cytomegalovirus exposure and HLA in healthy donors. The study, taken as a whole, reports: Per a prior analysis, the majority of TCR beta V segments were productive roughly 90% or roughly 30% of the time. The authors assumed roughly uniform sequencing depth across donors for presence/absence analyses.

The CDR3 extends over 15 amino acids. Trimming took 0 bases from V and 9 from J; bases not matched to a gene: 5. Germline loops: CDR1 SGDLS, CDR2 YYNGEE. This clonotype originated in a man aged 50-60 years in good health and CMV-seronegative. The rearrangement joins TRBV9 to TRBJ1-6, with 8 bases aligning to TRBD1. Sample: PBMCs. The CDR3 here is CASSVDGDRFSPLHF. Written as DNA, the CDR3 is TGTGCCAGCAGCGTAGATGGGGACAGGTTTTCACCCCTCCACTTT.